This T cell receptor (beta chain) comes out of a study of shared clonotypes between healthy human individuals. Profiled with immunoSEQ multiplex PCR; TCRdb holds only in-frame clones, not every one. This table holds roughly 2.1 million clones, about 93% found once. Details on this clone: At the DNA level, this CDR3 is encoded by other sequences in the same sample as well.

CD45RO-negative cells were positively selected for CCR7, leaving out terminally differentiated effector memory CD45RA+ cells. The CDR3 is 13 amino acids. The ends were cut back, 5 bases at V and 1 base at J, with 8 bases in the middle. Germline assignment: CDR1 SGHDN and CDR2 FVKESK. The sequencing input was naive CD8+ T cells from PBMCs. The source of this sequence is a man younger than 30 in good health. Some clones in this sample may be carry-over from other donors' samples. The chain joins TRBV14 to TRBJ1-1; maybe TRBD1 (6 bases). Here the CDR3 reads CASSLQGNTEAFF. The DNA of the CDR3 is TGTGCCAGCAGCTTACAGGGGAACACTGAAGCTTTCTTT. The variable domain in full, completed from reference TRBV14 and TRBJ1-1, reads EAGVTQFPSHSVIEKGQTVTLRCDPISGHDNLYWYRRVMGKEIKFLLHFVKESKQDESGMPNNRFLAERTGGTYSTLKVQPAELEDSGVYFCASSLQGNTEAFFGQGTRLTVV.